This T cell receptor (beta chain) was obtained from a study of Graves' ophthalmopathy and Graves' hyperthyroidism. Background on the study: Pretreatment peripheral blood was obtained at initial diagnosis. Whole-study results and caveats: From stable hyperthyroidism, ophthalmopathy was separated by a 13-signature model with 87.88% sensitivity and less than 83% specificity.

V was pared by 4 bases and J by 5 bases, with 6 bases between. CDR1 MDHEN and CDR2 SYDVKM come from the germline V gene. There are 11 residues in the CDR3. With a duration under 3 months, ophthalmopathy in the donors showed moderate-to-severe activity, CAS ≥3 and NOSPECS ≥4. This clonotype showed up just once. Its antigen is not identified. Amplified material comprised TCR beta CDR3 regions derived from RNA transcripts. The authors performed first-round RT-PCR with HTBI primers and then a second-round multiplex PCR. TCRdb ran MiXCR on the multiplex PCR reads and lists one entry per CDR3 protein. The sample includes about 200,000 distinct CDR3 sequences, over 25% of them seen just once.

This receptor was taken from a man over 45 with Graves' ophthalmopathy. Material: peripheral blood. The chain combines TRBV28 with TRBJ2-7; no clear D. The CDR3 loop is CASSSLHEQYF. The CDR3 DNA reads as TGTGCCAGCAGTTCGTTGCACGAGCAGTACTTC.